This entry concerns a single T cell receptor (beta chain). This clone appeared once. This receptor's antigen is unknown. Per-base quality was not reported, and no clone a single base away is much larger than it. The treatment or condition label for this specimen denotes: around 19 received Ad26.COV2.S at low or high dose, single or two shots; about 5 received placebo; per-sample allocation not given. Repertoires of vaccine and placebo recipients were sequenced from samples taken on day 63 after the first injection. In Cohort 1b, roughly 26 adults aged 18-55 years were enrolled at a single site in Boston, USA, between 29 July and 7 August 2020. As a vaccine, Ad26.COV2.S was a replication-incompetent adenovirus type 26 vector that expressed a prefusion-stabilized SARS-CoV-2 spike protein derived from the original Wuhan strain. These data come from a study of Ad26.COV2.S vaccination and SARS-CoV-2 variants (TCRdb year 2021). As for the study more broadly: Vaccine-arm donors were drawn from COV1001, a multicentre, randomized, double-blind, placebo-controlled phase I-IIa trial of Ad26.COV2.S in healthy adults. Throughout the experiments and outcome assessment, investigators stayed blinded to trial group allocation. A total of about 30 samples were included in the TCR-sequenced set, comprising roughly 19 Ad26.COV2.S vaccine recipients, 5 placebo recipients and 8 SARS-CoV-2 convalescent individuals. The specificity and breadth of SARS-CoV-2-reactive T cell receptors after Ad26.COV2.S vaccination were assessed by TCRbeta repertoire sequencing. Ad26.COV2.S was administered intramuscularly at 5 x 10^10 or 1 x 10^11 viral particles, either as a single shot or as two shots given 56 days apart. Trial participants were randomized into five groups of five, in which low-dose or high-dose Ad26.COV2.S was given once or twice, or placebo was given on both occasions. What the authors observed across the whole study: Compared with placebo recipients, Ad26.COV2.S recipients showed higher spike-specific TCR breadth (P = 0.0014). It was noted by the authors that total T cell responses may have been underestimated by the TCR breadth and depth analyses. The study was not powered to compare responses between vaccine doses or regimens. After vaccination, spike-specific CD8+ and CD4+ T cell responses were reported to show substantial breadth. Vaccine and placebo recipients had comparable non-spike TCR breadth, which fits with the vaccine containing only spike.

The immunoSEQ Assay was used to sequence TCRbeta CDR3 regions. After extraction, genomic DNA underwent amplification by bias-controlled multiplex PCR, followed by high-throughput sequencing. The authors' pipeline ran thus. To quantify the absolute abundance of each unique TCRbeta CDR3 region, sequences were collapsed and filtered. Usable DNA was measured by amplifying reference genes present in all nucleated cells, and TCRbeta template counts were normalized to that usable DNA to estimate T cell fraction. Repertoire TCRs were annotated as SARS-CoV-2-specific when V gene, CDR3 amino acid sequence and J gene were exactly matched to a known reactive TCR set. The reference SARS-CoV-2 TCR set came from MIRA and was filtered for enrichment in COVID-19-positive ImmuneCODE repertoires, removing public or cross-reactive TCRs. Using the MIRA antigens, annotated TCRs were further analysed by specific ORF or by position within an ORF. Depth was the summed frequency of annotated unique rearrangements, while breadth was defined as annotated unique rearrangements over total unique productive rearrangements. Two-sided Wilcoxon rank-sum tests were applied when comparing TCR breadth between groups. In TCRdb, the immuneACCESS table is reduced to in-frame sequences with V and J assigned. These tables do not hold every clone; where another copy was compared, an unresolved V gene accounts for under half, and the others remain unexplained. V and J calls and clone size are as listed in that table; D and trimming were resolved from the DNA. This sample has fewer than 900,000 clones in its table, and 89% of those were observed once. The ten largest clones capture about 1.5% of the sample.

The CDR3 contains 16 residues, cysteine and phenylalanine counted. This entry keeps only the CDR3 DNA: 48 bases, framed from base 1. V trim: 4 bases; J trim: 5 bases; unmatched bases: 11. For CDR1 and CDR2, the germline V gene (reference sequence) lists LGHDT and YNNKEL. The chain uses TRBV3-1 (or the pseudogene TRBV3-2) and TRBJ2-7; TRBD2 aligns with 10 central bases. The sequence was obtained from a person between 18 and 60 years old who received the Ad26.COV2.S COVID-19 vaccine or a placebo. The material was peripheral blood, obtained in a trial of Ad26.COV2.S vaccine versus placebo. The CDR3: CASSLELAGSANEQYF. The DNA sequence is as follows: TGTGCCAGCAGCCTTGAACTAGCGGGGAGCGCCAACGAGCAGTACTTC.